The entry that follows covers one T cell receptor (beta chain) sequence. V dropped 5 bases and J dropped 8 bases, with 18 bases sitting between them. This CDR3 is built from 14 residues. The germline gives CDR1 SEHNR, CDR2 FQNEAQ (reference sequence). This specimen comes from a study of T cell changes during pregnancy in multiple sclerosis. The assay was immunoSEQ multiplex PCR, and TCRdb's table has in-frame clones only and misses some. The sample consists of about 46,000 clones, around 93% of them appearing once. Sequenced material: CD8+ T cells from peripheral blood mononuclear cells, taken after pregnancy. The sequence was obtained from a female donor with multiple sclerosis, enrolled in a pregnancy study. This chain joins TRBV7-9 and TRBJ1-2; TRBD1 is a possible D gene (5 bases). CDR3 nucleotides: TGTGCCAGCAGCGAAGAAGGCGGGGCGAGGGGCTACACCTTC. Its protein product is CASSEEGGARGYTF.